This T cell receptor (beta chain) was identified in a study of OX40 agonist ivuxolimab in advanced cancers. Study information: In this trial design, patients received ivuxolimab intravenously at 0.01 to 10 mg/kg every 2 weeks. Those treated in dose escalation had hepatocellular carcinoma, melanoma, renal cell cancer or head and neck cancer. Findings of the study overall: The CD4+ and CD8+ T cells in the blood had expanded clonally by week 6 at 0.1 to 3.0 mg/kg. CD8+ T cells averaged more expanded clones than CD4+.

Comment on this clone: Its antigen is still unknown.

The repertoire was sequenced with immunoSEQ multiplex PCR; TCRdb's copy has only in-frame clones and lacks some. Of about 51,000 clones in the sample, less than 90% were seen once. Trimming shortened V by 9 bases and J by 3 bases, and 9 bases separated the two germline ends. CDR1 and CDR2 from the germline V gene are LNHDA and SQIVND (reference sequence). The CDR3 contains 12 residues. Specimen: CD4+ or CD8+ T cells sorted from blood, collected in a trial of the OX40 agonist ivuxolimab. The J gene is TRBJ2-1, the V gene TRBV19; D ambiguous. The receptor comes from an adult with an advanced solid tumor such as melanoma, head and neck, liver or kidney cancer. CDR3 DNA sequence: TGTGCCAGCGTTTCCGTCTACAATGAGCAGTTCTTC. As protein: CASVSVYNEQFF.